This T cell receptor (beta chain) was captured by sequencing in a study of T cells in Graves' hyperthyroidism and ophthalmopathy. Overall study context: Blood from the periphery was taken at initial diagnosis, before any treatment.

RNA transcripts were the template for amplifying TCR beta CDR3 regions. HTBI primers drove first-round RT-PCR of the TCR CDR3. TCRdb re-called the multiplex PCR reads with MiXCR, one entry per CDR3 protein. Among about 480,000 distinct CDR3 sequences listed, around a quarter were seen once. The specimen was blood. This clonotype originated in a woman in her 30s with Graves' ophthalmopathy.

CDR3 residues: CATLPRVNTGELFF. The CDR3 DNA follows: TGTGCCACATTACCGCGGGTAAACACCGGGGAGCTGTTTTTT. The chain recombines TRBV6-5 with TRBJ2-2; weak D call: TRBD2 (5 bases). The CDR3 loop spans 14 amino acids. V lost 10 bases to trimming and J lost 2 bases, with 14 bases between them. The germline V gene encodes CDR1 MNHEY and CDR2 SVGAGI.